This TCR beta chain was recovered during a study of shared clonotypes between healthy human individuals. Study overall: Three plates each covered CD4 naive and memory; CD8 naive two, CD8 memory one.

Concerning this clone: Its cognate antigen is unknown.

The germline V gene has CDR1 SEHNR and CDR2 FQNEAQ (reference sequence). The V and J ends lost 5 bases and 4 bases, in that order; junction bases with no gene match: 10. This CDR3 has 16 amino acids. Partitioning of CD4+ cells yielded a CD45RA+ naive subset and a CD45RA-negative memory subset. General study results and limits: When compared with the clonotypes that were shared by all four sorted-subset donors, the non-shared clonotypes turned out to have lower generation probabilities.

About 30,000 T cell genomes (roughly 0.2 ug DNA) went into each sorted-subset replicate. Using immunoSEQ multiplex PCR, the repertoire was profiled, and TCRdb retains in-frame clones only, with some absent. Altogether some 1.5 million clones are present, 98% being singletons, with the ten largest covering about 0.4%. The chain couples TRBV7-9 to TRBJ1-5; 8 bases line up with TRBD1. Sequencing was performed on naive CD4+ T cells sorted from blood. Subset reported: CD45RA+ positively selected. This sequence originates from a man aged 25-45 years in good health. In nucleotides, the CDR3 is TGTGCCAGCAGCCCTAGCACAGGGGGGACAAATCAGCCCCAGCATTTT. This translates into CASSPSTGGTNQPQHF. Supplemented by reference TRBV7-9 and TRBJ1-5, the full variable domain reads DTGVSQNPRHKITKRGQNVTFRCDPISEHNRLYWYRQTLGQGPEFLTYFQNEAQLEKSRLLSDRFSAERPKGSFSTLEIQRTEQGDSAMYLCASSPSTGGTNQPQHFGDGTRLSIL.